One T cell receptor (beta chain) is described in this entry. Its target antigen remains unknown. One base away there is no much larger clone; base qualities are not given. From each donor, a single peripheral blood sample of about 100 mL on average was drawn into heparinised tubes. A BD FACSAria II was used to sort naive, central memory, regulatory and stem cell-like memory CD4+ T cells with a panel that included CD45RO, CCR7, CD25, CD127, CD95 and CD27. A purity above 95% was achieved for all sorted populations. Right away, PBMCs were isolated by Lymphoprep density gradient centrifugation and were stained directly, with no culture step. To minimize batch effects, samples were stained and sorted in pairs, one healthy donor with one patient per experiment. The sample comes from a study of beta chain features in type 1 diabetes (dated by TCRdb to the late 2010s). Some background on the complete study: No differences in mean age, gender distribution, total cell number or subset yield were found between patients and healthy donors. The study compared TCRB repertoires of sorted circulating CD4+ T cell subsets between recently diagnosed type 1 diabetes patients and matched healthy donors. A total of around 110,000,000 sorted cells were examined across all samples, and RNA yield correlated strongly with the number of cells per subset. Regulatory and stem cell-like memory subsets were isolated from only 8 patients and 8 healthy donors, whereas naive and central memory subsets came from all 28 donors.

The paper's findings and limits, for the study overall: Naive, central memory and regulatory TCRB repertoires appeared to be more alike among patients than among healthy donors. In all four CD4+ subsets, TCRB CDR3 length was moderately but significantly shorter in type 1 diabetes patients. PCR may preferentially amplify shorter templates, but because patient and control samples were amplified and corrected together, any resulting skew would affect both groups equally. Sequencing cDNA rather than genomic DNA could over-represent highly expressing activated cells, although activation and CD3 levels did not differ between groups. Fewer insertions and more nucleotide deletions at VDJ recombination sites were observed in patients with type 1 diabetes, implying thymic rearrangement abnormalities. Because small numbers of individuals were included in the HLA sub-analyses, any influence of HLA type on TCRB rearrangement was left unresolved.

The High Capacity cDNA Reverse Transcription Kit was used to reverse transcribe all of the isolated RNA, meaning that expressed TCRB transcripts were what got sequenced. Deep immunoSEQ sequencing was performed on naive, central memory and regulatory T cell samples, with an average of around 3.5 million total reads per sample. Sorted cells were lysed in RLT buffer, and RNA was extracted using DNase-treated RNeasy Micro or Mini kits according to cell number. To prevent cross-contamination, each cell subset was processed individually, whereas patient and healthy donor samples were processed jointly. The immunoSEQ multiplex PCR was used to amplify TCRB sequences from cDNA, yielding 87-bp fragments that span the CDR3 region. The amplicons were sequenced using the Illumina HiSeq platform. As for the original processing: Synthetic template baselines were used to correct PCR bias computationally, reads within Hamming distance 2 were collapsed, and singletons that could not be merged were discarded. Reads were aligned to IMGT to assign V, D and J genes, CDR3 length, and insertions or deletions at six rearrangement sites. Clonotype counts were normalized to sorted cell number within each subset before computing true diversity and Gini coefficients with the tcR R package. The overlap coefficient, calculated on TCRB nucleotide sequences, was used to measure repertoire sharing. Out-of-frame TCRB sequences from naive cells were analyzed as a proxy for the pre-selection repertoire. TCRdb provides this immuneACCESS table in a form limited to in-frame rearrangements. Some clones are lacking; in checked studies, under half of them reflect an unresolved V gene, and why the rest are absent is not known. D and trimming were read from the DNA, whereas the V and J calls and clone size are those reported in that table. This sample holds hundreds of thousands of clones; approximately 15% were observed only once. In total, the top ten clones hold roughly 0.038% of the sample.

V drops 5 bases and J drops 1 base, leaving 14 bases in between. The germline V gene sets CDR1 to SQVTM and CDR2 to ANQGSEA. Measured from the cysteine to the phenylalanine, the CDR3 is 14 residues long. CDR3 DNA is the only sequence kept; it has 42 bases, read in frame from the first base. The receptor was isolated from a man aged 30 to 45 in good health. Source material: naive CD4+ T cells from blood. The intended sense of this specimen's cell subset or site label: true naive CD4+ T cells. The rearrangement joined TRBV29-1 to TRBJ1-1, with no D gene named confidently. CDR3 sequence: CSVLNTAPNTEAFF. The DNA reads TGCAGCGTTCTCAACACAGCCCCGAACACTGAAGCTTTCTTT.